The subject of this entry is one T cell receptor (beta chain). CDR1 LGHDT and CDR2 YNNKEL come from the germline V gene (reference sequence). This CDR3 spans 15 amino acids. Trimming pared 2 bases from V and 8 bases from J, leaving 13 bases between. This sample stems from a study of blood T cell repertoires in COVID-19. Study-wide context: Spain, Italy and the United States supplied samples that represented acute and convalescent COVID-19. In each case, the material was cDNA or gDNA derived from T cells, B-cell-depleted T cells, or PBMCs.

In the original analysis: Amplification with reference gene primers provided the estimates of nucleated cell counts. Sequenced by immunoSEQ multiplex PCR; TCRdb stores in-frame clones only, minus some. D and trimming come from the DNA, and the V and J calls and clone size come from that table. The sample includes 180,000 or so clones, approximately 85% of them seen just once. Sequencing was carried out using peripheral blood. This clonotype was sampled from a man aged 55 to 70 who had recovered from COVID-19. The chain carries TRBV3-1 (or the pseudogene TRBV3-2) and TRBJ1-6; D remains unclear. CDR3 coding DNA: TGTGCCAGCAGCCAACCTTCGACAACCTATTCACCCCTCCACTTT. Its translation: CASSQPSTTYSPLHF.